What follows are 27 T cell receptor beta chains derived from one specimen sequenced in a study of blood T cell repertoires in COVID-19. Produced via immunoSEQ multiplex PCR; TCRdb's table is partial and in-frame only. The table lists about 170,000 clones, around 82% of them singletons. The sample consisted of peripheral blood. These receptors all come from a woman of 80 years or more with acute or convalescent COVID-19.

The chain is built from TRBV30 and TRBJ1-6, with a tentative D call TRBD1 (5 bases). CDR3 length: 14 residues. Per the germline V gene, CDR1 is GTSNPN and CDR2 is SVGIG (reference sequence). V was pared by 1 base and J by 9 bases, with 13 bases between. This CDR3 reads CAWSELVDTSPLHF. CDR3 nucleotide sequence: TGTGCCTGGAGTGAATTAGTGGACACTTCACCCCTCCACTTT.

The V and J genes are TRBV3-1 (or the pseudogene TRBV3-2) and TRBJ1-2; D not resolved. The germline gives CDR1 LGHDT, CDR2 YNNKEL (reference sequence). The CDR3 contains 12 residues. The V gene lost 3 bases and the J gene lost 8 bases, with 10 bases spanning the gap. The CDR3 nucleotides read TGTGCCAGCAGCCAGGGAATAGCGGGCTACACCTTC. Protein: CASSQGIAGYTF.

V and J are TRBV7-8 and TRBJ2-7; D is perhaps TRBD2 (5 bases). Trimming shortened V by 5 bases and J by 5 bases, and 25 bases separated the two germline ends. The CDR3 length is 17 residues. CDR1 is SGHVS and CDR2 is FQNEAQ in the germline V gene. CDR3 DNA sequence: TGTGCCAGCAGCCCTCCCACCGGGCGGAGGCTCGCTAACGAGCAGTACTTC. As protein: CASSPPTGRRLANEQYF.

The V gene is TRBV19, the J gene TRBJ1-2; D is unresolved. The ends were cut back, 8 bases at V and 2 bases at J, with 15 bases in the middle. This CDR3 region has 14 residues. Per germline, CDR1 LNHDA and CDR2 SQIVND (reference sequence). CDR3 nucleotides: TGTGCCAGTTCCTTTCGGGTAGGAAACTATGGCTACACCTTC. Encoded protein: CASSFRVGNYGYTF. The full variable domain, rest sourced from reference TRBV19 and TRBJ1-2, is DGGITQSPKYLFRKEGQNVTLSCEQNLNHDAMYWYRQDPGQGLRLIYYSQIVNDFQKGDIAEGYSVSREKKESFPLTVTSAQKNPTAFYLCASSFRVGNYGYTFGSGTRLTVV.

This clone was counted a few times. This sequence joins TRBV5-1 and TRBJ1-4, with 9 bases matching TRBD1. This CDR3 comprises 14 residues. CDR1 and CDR2 from the germline V gene are SGHRS and YFSETQ. The V and J ends lost 4 bases and 8 bases, in that order; junction bases with no gene match: 6. CDR3 sequence reads: CASSIDRGAEKLFF. CDR3 DNA sequence: TGCGCCAGCAGCATAGACAGGGGGGCCGAAAAACTGTTTTTT.

The rearrangement uses TRBV30 and TRBJ2-4; tentatively, D is TRBD2 (6 bases). The CDR3 consists of 18 residues. Germline V CDR1 and CDR2: GTSNPN, SVGIG (reference sequence). V lost 3 bases and J 1 base, leaving 22 bases between the germline ends. CDR3 protein: CAWSQRWDSLGAKNIQYF. CDR3 bases: TGTGCCTGGAGCCAACGATGGGACTCCCTGGGGGCCAAAAACATTCAGTACTTC.

The chain links TRBV5-8 to TRBJ1-5; tentatively, D is TRBD1 (5 bases). Germline loops: CDR1 SGHTS, CDR2 YDEGEE. The germline V and J ends were trimmed by 7 bases and 4 bases, with 18 bases remaining between them. The CDR3 length is 15 residues. For the CDR3, the DNA is TGTGCCAGCTCACAAGGGGCAGGCAATAATCAGCCCCAGCATTTT. It is translated as CASSQGAGNNQPQHF.

This clone was counted between two and nine times. The chain couples TRBV24-1 to TRBJ1-1, with D possibly being TRBD1 (5 bases). The CDR3 covers 13 residues. Trimming left V 7 bases short and J 7 bases short, with 15 bases between. Germline lookup yields CDR1 KGHDR and CDR2 SFDVKD. The CDR3 bases are TGTGCCACCAGGGCCCAGGGCACGGATGAAGCTTTCTTT. It specifies CATRAQGTDEAFF.

The V gene is TRBV9, the J gene TRBJ1-2; D not certain. Germline CDR1 and CDR2: SGDLS and YYNGEE. The CDR3 has 14 amino acids. The V and J ends lost 4 bases and 4 bases respectively, with 14 bases between them. As DNA, the CDR3 is TGTGCCAGCAGCCCCAGCGGACGGGCCTATGGCTACACCTTC. It translates to CASSPSGRAYGYTF.

V usage is TRBV30 and J usage is TRBJ1-6; a weak D match, TRBD1 (6 bases). The germline V and J ends were trimmed by 1 base and 2 bases, with 9 bases remaining between them. CDR1 is GTSNPN and CDR2 is SVGIG in the germline V gene (reference sequence). The CDR3 runs to 15 residues. The CDR3 here is CAWSGDRPYNSPLHF. The DNA of the CDR3 is TGTGCCTGGAGTGGTGACAGGCCCTATAATTCACCCCTCCACTTT.

This clone was observed a single time. The chain links TRBV21-1 to TRBJ1-5; TRBD1 is the table's D call and was not checked against the DNA. TRBV21-1 is given as a pseudogene. The CDR3 is 15 residues long. CDR3 coding DNA: TGTGCCAGCGGTCGGACAGGGAAGGGCAATCAGCCCCAGCATTTT. Amino acids: CASGRTGKGNQPQHF.

This clone is a singleton in its sample. This sequence joins TRBV12-3 or TRBV12-4 and TRBJ2-1; no reliable D call. Trimming took off 3 bases at V and 6 bases at J, with 6 bases between the two ends. The CDR3 loop spans 12 amino acids. The CDR3 region is CASSFLANEQFF. CDR3 nucleotide sequence: TGTGCCAGCAGTTTTTTGGCCAATGAGCAGTTCTTC.

The rearrangement joins TRBV6-2 or TRBV6-3 to TRBJ1-1; 10 bases match TRBD1. Germline values: CDR1 MNHEY, CDR2 SVGEGT. The CDR3 contains 13 residues. J lost 6 bases, V lost 7 bases, and 5 bases had no gene match. The CDR3, as DNA: TGTGCCAGCACCCCAGGACAGGGGGCTGAAGCTTTCTTT. Translation: CASTPGQGAEAFF.

This sequence joins TRBV6-4 and TRBJ1-2, with 8 bases lining up with TRBD1. J gave up 0 bases and V 6 bases, and 9 bases lay outside the gene matches. This CDR3 spans 16 amino acids. Germline CDR1 reads MRHNA; CDR2 reads SNTAGT. In nucleotides, the CDR3 is TGTGCCAGCAGGGGAGGGACAGGAGAACCTAACTATGGCTACACCTTC. Residues: CASRGGTGEPNYGYTF.

This clone has only one observation. DNA for the CDR3: TGTGCCAGCAGCTTAGCGGGGCAGGGTGAAGCTTTCTTT. Its protein product is CASSLAGQGEAFF. V and J are TRBV7-6 and TRBJ1-1, with D perhaps TRBD1 (5 bases). CDR1 SGHVS and CDR2 FNYEAQ come from the germline V gene. V was clipped by 0 bases and J by 7 bases, with 9 bases between them. The CDR3 runs to 13 residues. The entire variable domain, with the rest obtained from reference TRBV7-6 and TRBJ1-1, is as follows: GAGVSQSPRYKVTKRGQDVALRCDPISGHVSLYWYRQALGQGPEFLTYFNYEAQQDKSGLPNDRFSAERPEGSISTLTIQRTEQRDSAMYRCASSLAGQGEAFFGQGTRLTVV.

This chain uses TRBV6-5 with TRBJ2-2; TRBD2 matches 8 bases. The CDR3 consists of 15 residues. The V gene end was trimmed by 4 bases and the J gene end by 2 bases; junction bases not matched to a gene: 3. Germline V gives CDR1 MNHEY, CDR2 SVGAGI. The CDR3 DNA is TGTGCCAGCAGTTCCCGGGGGGGTAACACCGGGGAGCTGTTTTTT. Its protein product is CASSSRGGNTGELFF.

The chain combines TRBV7-9 with TRBJ2-3; tentatively, D is TRBD2 (6 bases). CDR3 length equals 16 residues. V lost 1 base, J lost 5 bases, and 16 bases lay in between. CDR1 is SEHNR and CDR2 is FQNEAQ in the germline V gene (reference sequence). The CDR3 is CASSLGSGFGGDTQYF. The CDR3, as DNA: TGTGCCAGCAGCTTAGGTAGCGGTTTTGGGGGAGATACGCAGTATTTT.

This chain joins TRBV11-3 and TRBJ2-6; D remains unclear. Germline CDR1 is SGHNT and CDR2 is YENEEA. Trimming took off 5 bases at V and 4 bases at J, with 12 bases between the two ends. The length of the CDR3 is 15 residues. CDR3 region: CASSPMSSGANVLTF. Here the CDR3 DNA reads TGTGCCAGCAGCCCCATGAGCTCCGGGGCCAACGTCCTGACTTTC.

The chain joins TRBV5-1 to TRBJ2-1; 9 nucleotides align to TRBD1. The V segment lost 4 bases and the J segment 9 bases; nucleotides outside the gene matches: 8. Germline V gives CDR1 SGHRS, CDR2 YFSETQ. The CDR3 totals 14 residues. CDR3 in amino acids: CASSSIGTGFEQFF. In nucleotides, the CDR3 is TGCGCCAGCAGCAGCATTGGGACAGGGTTTGAGCAGTTCTTC. The complete variable domain, with remaining parts taken from reference TRBV5-1 and TRBJ2-1, reads KAGVTQTPRYLIKTRGQQVTLSCSPISGHRSVSWYQQTPGQGLQFLFEYFSETQRNKGNFPGRFSGRQFSNSRSEMNVSTLELGDSALYLCASSSIGTGFEQFFGPGTRLTVL.

The V call is TRBV19, the J call TRBJ1-4; perhaps TRBD1 as D (6 bases). CDR3 length: 14 residues. With 2 bases removed from V and 8 bases from J, the gap between germline ends came to 12 bases. In germline, CDR1 is LNHDA, CDR2 SQIVND (reference sequence). This CDR3 reads CASSIRTEGEKLFF. The CDR3 DNA sequence: TGTGCCAGTAGTATACGGACAGAAGGCGAAAAACTGTTTTTT.

V gene TRBV3-1 (or the pseudogene TRBV3-2) combines with J gene TRBJ1-1; the D gene is possibly TRBD1 (5 bases). This CDR3 spans 15 amino acids. Trimming took off 0 bases at V and 4 bases at J, with 12 bases between the two ends. Per the germline V gene, CDR1 is LGHDT and CDR2 is YNNKEL (reference sequence). For the CDR3, the DNA is TGTGCCAGCAGCCAAGATCCCTGGGGGGGCACTGAAGCTTTCTTT. The encoded protein is CASSQDPWGGTEAFF.

In this sample, this clone turned up once. V is TRBV2 and J is TRBJ1-1; D not certain. The germline V and J ends were trimmed by 0 bases and 1 base, with 9 bases remaining between them. The CDR3 is 15 residues long. Germline CDR1 and CDR2: SNHLY and FYNNEI. In DNA, the CDR3 is TGTGCCAGCAGTGAAGCAGGCTCGGGGAACACTGAAGCTTTCTTT. Its protein is CASSEAGSGNTEAFF.

This clone appeared once. The gene calls are TRBV2 and TRBJ2-5; 10 bases align to TRBD2. The CDR3 spans 16 residues. The germline CDR1 and CDR2 sequences are SNHLY and FYNNEI. The J segment lost 4 bases and the V segment lost 6 bases, leaving 11 bases of the junction unmatched. Written as DNA, the CDR3 is TGTGCCAGCAGCTCTAAAAGGACTAGCGGTTTAGAGACCCAGTACTTC. Residues: CASSSKRTSGLETQYF. Combining the CDR3 with reference TRBV2 and TRBJ2-5 gives the whole variable domain EPEVTQTPSHQVTQMGQEVILRCVPISNHLYFYWYRQILGQKVEFLVSFYNNEISEKSEIFDDQFSVERPDGSNFTLKIRSTKLEDSAMYFCASSSKRTSGLETQYFGPGTRLLVL.

The chain links TRBV12-3 or TRBV12-4 to TRBJ1-2; D is uncertain. The CDR3 loop spans 12 amino acids. The V end was cut by 5 bases, the J end by 13 bases, with 17 bases between. The CDR3 spells CASSLLRVPLTF. CDR3 nucleotides: TGTGCCAGCAGTCTACTCCGGGTCCCGCTCACCTTC.

A single count supports this clone. V gene TRBV27 combines with J gene TRBJ2-7, with TRBD1 matching 7 bases. The V segment lost 2 bases and the J segment 3 bases; nucleotides outside the gene matches: 1. Germline V gives CDR1 MNHEY, CDR2 SMNVEV (reference sequence). This CDR3 has 13 amino acids. The CDR3 loop is CASSLQGVYEQYF. CDR3 nucleotide sequence: TGTGCCAGCAGTTTACAGGGGGTCTACGAGCAGTACTTC.

This chain joins TRBV18 and TRBJ1-3; 7 bases are shared with TRBD1. Trimming took 5 bases from V and 2 from J; bases not matched to a gene: 6. This CDR3 comprises 15 residues. Per the germline V gene, CDR1 is KGHSH and CDR2 is LQKENI. The CDR3 sequence: CASSDREEAGNTIYF. The CDR3 nucleotides read TGTGCCAGCTCAGACAGGGAAGAAGCTGGAAACACCATATATTTT.

The rearrangement joins TRBV6-5 to TRBJ1-2; TRBD1 agrees at 7 bases. With V trimmed by 5 bases and J by 4 bases, 4 bases remained unmatched. The CDR3 runs to 13 residues. Germline V gives CDR1 MNHEY, CDR2 SVGAGI. As DNA, the CDR3 is TGTGCCAGCAGTCAGGGACAGATCTATGGCTACACCTTC. It encodes CASSQGQIYGYTF.